Listed below are T cell receptor beta chains from one sample, sequenced in a study of T-cell reconstitution after alpha-beta-depleted transplantation in children. TCRdb passed the PCR reads through MiXCR, listing each CDR3 protein once. The sample has some 340,000 distinct CDR3 sequences; over 9% are singletons. The specimen comprised PBMCs from the stem cell graft donor, sampled from the stem cell graft. The receptor set was obtained from a human donor who donated a stem cell graft to a child with acute lymphoblastic leukemia. CDR3s leave out the opening cysteine and the closing phenylalanine or tryptophan. A D gene is named only where the DNA matches it firmly.

d_call | j_call | v_call | cdr3_aa
- | TRBJ2-6 | TRBV7-9 | AGQTTMGANVLT
- | TRBJ2-2 | TRBV7-3 | ASSPGGFTGELF
- | TRBJ1-1 | TRBV28 | ASSSPGTTEAF
- | TRBJ2-7 | TRBV7-9 | ASSLVDPYYEQY
- | TRBJ2-7 | TRBV4-2 | ASSQDLPTRDTWTYEQY
- | TRBJ1-2 | TRBV7-9 | ASSEGRFSYGYT
TRBD2 | TRBJ2-1 | TRBV12-3/TRBV12-4 | ASSFLTGGADEQF
- | TRBJ2-2 | TRBV5-6 | ASSLANREDTGELF
TRBD2 | TRBJ2-7 | TRBV9 | ASSPDGTSGYEQY
- | TRBJ2-3 | TRBV6-5 | ASSYSGGTEDTQY
TRBD1 | TRBJ2-5 | TRBV11-2 | ASSLDLYGQGYQETQY
- | TRBJ2-7 | TRBV28 | ASNPGTRPYEQY
TRBD2 | TRBJ2-5 | TRBV9 | ASSADLAGVMETQY
- | TRBJ2-1 | TRBV10-2 | ASRVSSYNEQF
- | TRBJ2-7 | TRBV28 | ASTQAAEQY
- | TRBJ2-1 | TRBV2 | ASSGNLAQEQF
TRBD2 | TRBJ2-2 | TRBV5-1 | ASSPLTAGAGELF
TRBD2 | TRBJ2-7 | TRBV28 | ASRRTSGATYEQY
TRBD2 | TRBJ2-1 | TRBV5-1 | ASSLAQGLAGANEQF
TRBD1 | TRBJ2-3 | TRBV7-7 | ASSLGPGRGQDTQY
- | TRBJ2-1 | TRBV20-1 | SATTEGAYNEQF
TRBD2 | TRBJ2-1 | TRBV4-3 | ASSQGLAEYYNEQF
TRBD2 | TRBJ2-1 | TRBV27 | ASTPGAGGQSNEQF
- | TRBJ1-2 | TRBV12-3/TRBV12-4 | ASSQTPGYGYT
- | TRBJ2-3 | TRBV20-1 | SARAPQGDTQY
TRBD1 | TRBJ2-7 | TRBV5-1 | ASSLRSGRGQGPKGNYEQY
TRBD1 | TRBJ1-2 | TRBV5-1 | ASSEQGDGLYGYT
TRBD1 | TRBJ1-2 | TRBV7-9 | ASRPSTGGKSYGYT
- | TRBJ1-1 | TRBV4-2 | ASSQATQGQNTEAF
TRBD2 | TRBJ2-3 | TRBV20-1 | SATRTSGAYTDTQY
TRBD1 | TRBJ1-5 | TRBV7-9 | ASSSTGASNQPQH
- | TRBJ2-7 | TRBV7-9 | ASSLGPGASYEQY
- | TRBJ2-5 | TRBV11-2 | ASSLEGSGIFQETQY
TRBD2 | TRBJ2-1 | TRBV4-3 | ASSPGTSGRGRNEQF
- | TRBJ2-3 | TRBV11-2 | ASSPRYPGGTDTQY
TRBD2 | TRBJ2-7 | TRBV7-2 | ASSSGLESYEQY
- | TRBJ1-1 | TRBV10-1 | ASSDEGTEAF
- | TRBJ2-1 | TRBV24-1 | ATSDLRAEYNEQF
- | TRBJ2-5 | TRBV24-1 | ATGSQETQY
TRBD1 | TRBJ1-5 | TRBV19 | ASNQGAVQPQH
- | TRBJ2-7 | TRBV20-1 | SARYRTGALREQY
TRBD2 | TRBJ2-7 | TRBV10-3 | AISDHTSGRALVEQY
- | TRBJ1-3 | TRBV12-3/TRBV12-4 | ASSPPTTADSGNTIY
- | TRBJ1-4 | TRBV12-3/TRBV12-4 | ASRRWTAGNEKLF
TRBD2 | TRBJ2-3 | TRBV20-1 | SATGLAGGTDTQY
TRBD2 | TRBJ2-1 | TRBV29-1 | SAPGSGRAGEQF
- | TRBJ1-4 | TRBV12-3/TRBV12-4 | ASSSGGGEKLF
- | TRBJ2-5 | TRBV5-6 | ASSLAGALPTSQGIKTQY
- | TRBJ2-7 | TRBV20-1 | SASGRAGSYEQY
- | TRBJ2-1 | TRBV7-6 | ASSLGPELNEQF
- | TRBJ1-3 | TRBV7-9 | ASSLAGFGNTIY
- | TRBJ2-5 | TRBV6-1 | ASSRTASQETQY
TRBD1 | TRBJ2-3 | TRBV20-1 | SAKTGGETDTQY
TRBD2 | TRBJ2-7 | TRBV5-1 | ARDHSGTSSYEQY
- | TRBJ2-3 | TRBV28 | ASSPRRAFTDTQY
- | TRBJ2-5 | TRBV9 | ASSVQGLFETQY
TRBD2 | TRBJ2-5 | TRBV6-2/TRBV6-3 | ASRPSGRGSQY
- | TRBJ2-3 | TRBV3-1 | ASSQDRNTQY
- | TRBJ2-1 | TRBV3-1 | ATQARQVDEQF